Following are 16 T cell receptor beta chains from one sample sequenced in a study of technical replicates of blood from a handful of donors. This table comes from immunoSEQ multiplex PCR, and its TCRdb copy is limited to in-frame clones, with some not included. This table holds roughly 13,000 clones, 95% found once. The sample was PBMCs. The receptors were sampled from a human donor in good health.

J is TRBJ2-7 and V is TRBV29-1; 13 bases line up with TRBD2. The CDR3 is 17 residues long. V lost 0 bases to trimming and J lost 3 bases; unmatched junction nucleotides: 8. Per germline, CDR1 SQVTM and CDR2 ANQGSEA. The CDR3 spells CSVEDPTGLAGVYEQYF. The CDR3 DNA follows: TGCAGCGTTGAAGACCCAACCGGACTAGCGGGAGTCTACGAGCAGTACTTC.

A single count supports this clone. The CDR3 is CASSLGLGTGTYGYTF. For the CDR3, the DNA is TGTGCCAGCAGCTTAGGGTTGGGGACAGGGACCTATGGCTACACCTTC. This chain joins TRBV11-2 and TRBJ1-2, with 9 bases matching TRBD1. V was clipped by 1 base and J by 4 bases; unmatched bases: 7. The germline CDR1 and CDR2 sequences are SGHAT and FQNNGV. This CDR3 contains 16 residues.

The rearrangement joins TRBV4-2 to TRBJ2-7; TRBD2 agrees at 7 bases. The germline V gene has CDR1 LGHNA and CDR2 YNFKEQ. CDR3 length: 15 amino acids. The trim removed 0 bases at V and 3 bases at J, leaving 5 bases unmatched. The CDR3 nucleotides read TGTGCCAGCAGCCAAGACGGAGCGGGGAGCTACGAGCAGTACTTC. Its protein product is CASSQDGAGSYEQYF.

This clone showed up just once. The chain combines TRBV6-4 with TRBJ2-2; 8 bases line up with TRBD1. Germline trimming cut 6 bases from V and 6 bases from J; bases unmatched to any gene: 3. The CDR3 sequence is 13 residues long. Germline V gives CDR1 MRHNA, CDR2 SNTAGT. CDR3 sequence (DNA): TGTGCCAGCAGGCCAGGGGGCGCCGGGGAGCTGTTTTTT. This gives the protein CASRPGGAGELFF.

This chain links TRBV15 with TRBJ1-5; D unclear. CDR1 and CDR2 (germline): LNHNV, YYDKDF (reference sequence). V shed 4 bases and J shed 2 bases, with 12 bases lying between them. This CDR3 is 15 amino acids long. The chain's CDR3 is CATSTESGGNQPQHF. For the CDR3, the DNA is TGTGCCACCAGCACTGAAAGCGGGGGCAATCAGCCCCAGCATTTT.

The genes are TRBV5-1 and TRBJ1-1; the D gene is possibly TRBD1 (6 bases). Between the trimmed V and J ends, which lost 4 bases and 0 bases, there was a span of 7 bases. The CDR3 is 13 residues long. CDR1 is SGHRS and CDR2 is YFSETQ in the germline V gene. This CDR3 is CASSRTVNTEAFF. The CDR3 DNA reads TGCGCCAGCAGCCGGACAGTGAACACTGAAGCTTTCTTT.

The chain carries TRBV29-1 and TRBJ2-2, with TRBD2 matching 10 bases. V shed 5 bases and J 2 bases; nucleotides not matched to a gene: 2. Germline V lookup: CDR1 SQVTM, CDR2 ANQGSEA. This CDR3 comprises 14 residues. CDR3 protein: CSVSSGSNTGELFF. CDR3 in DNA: TGCAGCGTTTCTAGCGGGAGTAACACCGGGGAGCTGTTTTTT.

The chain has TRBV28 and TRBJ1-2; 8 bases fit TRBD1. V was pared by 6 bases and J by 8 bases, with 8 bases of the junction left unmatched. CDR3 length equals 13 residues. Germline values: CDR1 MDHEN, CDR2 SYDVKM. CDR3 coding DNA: TGTGCCAGCAGCGACAGGGGATACGGCGGCTACACCTTC. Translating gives CASSDRGYGGYTF.

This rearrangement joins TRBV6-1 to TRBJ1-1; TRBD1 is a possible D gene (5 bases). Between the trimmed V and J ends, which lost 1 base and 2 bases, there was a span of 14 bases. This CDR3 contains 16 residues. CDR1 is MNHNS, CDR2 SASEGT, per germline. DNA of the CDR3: TGTGCCAGCAGTGAAGGCCCCCTCAGGGTCAACACTGAAGCTTTCTTT. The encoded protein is CASSEGPLRVNTEAFF.

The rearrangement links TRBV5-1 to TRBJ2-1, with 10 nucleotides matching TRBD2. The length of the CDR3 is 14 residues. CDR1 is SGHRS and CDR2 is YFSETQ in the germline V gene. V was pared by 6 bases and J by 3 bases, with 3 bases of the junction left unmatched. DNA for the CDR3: TGCGCCAGCAATTTAGCGGGAGGCTACAATGAGCAGTTCTTC. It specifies CASNLAGGYNEQFF.

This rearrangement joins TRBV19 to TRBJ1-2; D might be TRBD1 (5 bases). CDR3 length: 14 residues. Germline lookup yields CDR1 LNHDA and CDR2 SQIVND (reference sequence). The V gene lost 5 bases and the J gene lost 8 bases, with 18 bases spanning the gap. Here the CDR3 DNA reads TGTGCCAGTAGTCTCCAGGGTCTTTATGAGGGCTACACCTTC. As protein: CASSLQGLYEGYTF.

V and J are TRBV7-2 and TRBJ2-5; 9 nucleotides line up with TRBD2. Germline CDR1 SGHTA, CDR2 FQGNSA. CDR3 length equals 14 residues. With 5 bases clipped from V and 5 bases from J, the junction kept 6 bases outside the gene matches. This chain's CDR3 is CASSPLAGRETQYF. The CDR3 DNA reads TGTGCCAGCAGCCCTCTAGCGGGGCGGGAGACCCAGTACTTC.

The CDR3 is CASRVGGGTDTQYF. CDR3 coding DNA: TGTGCCAGCAGAGTAGGGGGTGGCACAGATACGCAGTATTTT. The chain has TRBV28 and TRBJ2-3, with a possible D match to TRBD1 (6 bases). There are 14 residues in the CDR3. V lost 6 bases and J lost 1, with 11 bases in between. Germline V gene sequence: CDR1 MDHEN, CDR2 SYDVKM.

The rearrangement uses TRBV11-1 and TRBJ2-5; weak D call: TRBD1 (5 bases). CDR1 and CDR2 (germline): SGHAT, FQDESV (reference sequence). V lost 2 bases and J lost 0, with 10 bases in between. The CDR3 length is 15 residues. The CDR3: CASSLKSGNQETQYF. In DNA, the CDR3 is TGTGCCAGCAGCTTAAAGTCAGGGAACCAAGAGACCCAGTACTTC.

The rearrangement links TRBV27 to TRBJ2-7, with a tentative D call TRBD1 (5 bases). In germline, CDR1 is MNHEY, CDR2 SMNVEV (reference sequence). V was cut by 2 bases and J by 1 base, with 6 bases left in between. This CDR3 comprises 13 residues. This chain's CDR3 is CASSLGHSYEQYF. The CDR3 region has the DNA TGTGCCAGCAGTTTAGGACATTCCTACGAGCAGTACTTC.

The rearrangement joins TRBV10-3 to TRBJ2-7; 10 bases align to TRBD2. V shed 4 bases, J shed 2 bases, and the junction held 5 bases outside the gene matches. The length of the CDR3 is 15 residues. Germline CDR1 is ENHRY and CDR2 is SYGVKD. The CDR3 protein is CAISGGTSETYEQYF. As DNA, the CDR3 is TGTGCCATCAGTGGAGGGACTAGCGAGACCTACGAGCAGTACTTC.